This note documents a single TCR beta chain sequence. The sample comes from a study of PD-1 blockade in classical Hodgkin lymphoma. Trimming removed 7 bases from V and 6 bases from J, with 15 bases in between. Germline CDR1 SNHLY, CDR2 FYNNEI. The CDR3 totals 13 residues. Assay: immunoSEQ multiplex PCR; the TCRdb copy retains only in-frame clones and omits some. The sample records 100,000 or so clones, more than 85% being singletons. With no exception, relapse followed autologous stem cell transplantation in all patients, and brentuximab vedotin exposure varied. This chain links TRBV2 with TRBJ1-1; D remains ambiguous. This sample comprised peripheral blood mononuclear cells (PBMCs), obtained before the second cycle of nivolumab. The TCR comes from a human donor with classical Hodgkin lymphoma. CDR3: CASKGAPVPEAFF. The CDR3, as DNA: TGTGCCAGCAAAGGAGCCCCCGTCCCTGAAGCTTTCTTT.